This T cell receptor (beta chain) originates from a study of response to subunit inactivated influenza vaccine. In regard to this clonotype: Its antigen is as yet unknown.

Study-level results: Every seasonal influenza vaccination brings in few new T cells, the authors suggested.

A single record per CDR3 protein comes from TCRdb applying MiXCR to the RT-PCR reads. The sample has about 830,000 distinct CDR3 sequences, around 20% seen once; the top ten hold 11%. Specimen: PBMCs from blood, collected roughly 5 days after vaccination. This clonotype was obtained from a man aged 45-60 years who received an inactivated influenza vaccine.

The CDR3 here is CASSPGTGEYGYTF. For the CDR3, the DNA is TGTGCCAGCAGCCCAGGGACAGGGGAGTATGGCTACACCTTC. The J gene is TRBJ1-2, the V gene TRBV7-8; 10 nucleotides match TRBD1. The V gene's germline CDR1 is SGHVS and CDR2 FQNEAQ. The CDR3 contains 14 residues. Trimming removed 5 bases from V and 5 bases from J; junction bases left unmatched: 5.